This T cell receptor beta chain comes out of a study of cytomegalovirus exposure and HLA in healthy donors. General observations from the study: Earlier analysis looked at TCR beta V segments, and most were productive about 90% or about 30% of the time.

About this clone itself: Its antigen is as yet unknown.

The study ran its PCR with 60 Vbeta and 13 Jbeta primers. Sequenced by immunoSEQ multiplex PCR; TCRdb stores in-frame clones only, minus some. The repertoire holds just over 150,000 clones, with roughly 81% as singletons. The sample was PBMCs. The sequence was obtained from a woman under 30 in good health and CMV-seronegative.

The chain's CDR3 is CASSLGPGQMNTEAFF. The CDR3 DNA is TGTGCCAGCAGCCTGGGCCCGGGACAGATGAACACTGAAGCTTTCTTT. The chain employs TRBV5-4 and TRBJ1-1, with TRBD1 matching over 7 bases. The J segment lost 0 bases and the V segment lost 4 bases, leaving 9 bases of the junction unmatched. Germline CDR1 reads SGHNT; CDR2 reads YYREEE (reference sequence). The CDR3 runs 16 residues.